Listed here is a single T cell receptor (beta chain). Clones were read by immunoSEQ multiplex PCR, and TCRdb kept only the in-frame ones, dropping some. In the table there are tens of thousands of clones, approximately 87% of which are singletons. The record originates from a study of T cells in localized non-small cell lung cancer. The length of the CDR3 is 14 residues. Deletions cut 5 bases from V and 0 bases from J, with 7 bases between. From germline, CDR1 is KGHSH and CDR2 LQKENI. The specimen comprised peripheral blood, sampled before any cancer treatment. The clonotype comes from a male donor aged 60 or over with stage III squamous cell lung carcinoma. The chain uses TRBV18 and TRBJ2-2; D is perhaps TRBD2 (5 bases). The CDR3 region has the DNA TGTGCCAGCTCAGCCGGGGCGAACACCGGGGAGCTGTTTTTT. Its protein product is CASSAGANTGELFF.